This is a list of T cell receptor beta chains from one sample in a study of blood T cell repertoires in COVID-19. Some clones are missing from TCRdb's copy, which holds only in-frame ones; the method was immunoSEQ multiplex PCR. Counted here are about 130,000 clones, roughly nine tenths occurring once; the ten biggest clones make up approximately 4.6%. The sample was peripheral blood. The receptors were gathered from a man aged 60 to 69 with COVID-19, enrolled during active disease. Both conserved end residues are trimmed from each CDR3. The D gene is left open where the match is weak.

TRBV6-6	.	TRBJ1-3	ASSTGWTSSGNTIY
TRBV29-1	.	TRBJ1-2	SVGTANYGYT
TRBV28	TRBD2	TRBJ2-5	ASSSRAPGLAGGPSRETQY
TRBV19	.	TRBJ2-3	ASSIIDGSRTDTQY
TRBV10-2	.	TRBJ1-3	ASSESGGGGNTIY
TRBV7-3	TRBD1	TRBJ2-2	ASSFDRGQSTGELF
TRBV27	.	TRBJ1-5	ASSSVLASNQPQH
TRBV2	.	TRBJ2-7	ASSRDKLGYEQY
TRBV28	.	TRBJ1-5	ASSLWIGGSNQPQH
TRBV18	.	TRBJ1-2	ASSPLGQTMMVYT
TRBV4-1	.	TRBJ2-7	ASSQERSVTSYEQY
TRBV5-1	.	TRBJ1-1	ASSLDSRDGEAF
TRBV4-2	TRBD2	TRBJ2-7	ASSQDWTSGRKYEQY
TRBV7-2	.	TRBJ1-2	ASSLGGWGRRGGYT
TRBV5-1	TRBD2	TRBJ2-7	ASSLVAGETYEQY
TRBV19	.	TRBJ2-1	ASSIGWQVSNNEQF
TRBV28	.	TRBJ2-7	ASTQGVYEQY
TRBV6-6	.	TRBJ1-5	ASSYSIENQPQH
TRBV6-5	.	TRBJ1-5	ASSSPGNQPQH
TRBV7-8	.	TRBJ1-3	ASSSNDRRLGNTIY
TRBV7-2	TRBD1	TRBJ1-6	ASSPQGSSYNSPLH
TRBV3-1/TRBV3-2	.	TRBJ2-1	ASSQDRGPEGEQF
TRBV18	TRBD1	TRBJ2-5	ASSPRTGGIQETQY
TRBV19	.	TRBJ1-3	ASSQEAGSANF
TRBV7-9	.	TRBJ1-2	ASSLGQYYGYT